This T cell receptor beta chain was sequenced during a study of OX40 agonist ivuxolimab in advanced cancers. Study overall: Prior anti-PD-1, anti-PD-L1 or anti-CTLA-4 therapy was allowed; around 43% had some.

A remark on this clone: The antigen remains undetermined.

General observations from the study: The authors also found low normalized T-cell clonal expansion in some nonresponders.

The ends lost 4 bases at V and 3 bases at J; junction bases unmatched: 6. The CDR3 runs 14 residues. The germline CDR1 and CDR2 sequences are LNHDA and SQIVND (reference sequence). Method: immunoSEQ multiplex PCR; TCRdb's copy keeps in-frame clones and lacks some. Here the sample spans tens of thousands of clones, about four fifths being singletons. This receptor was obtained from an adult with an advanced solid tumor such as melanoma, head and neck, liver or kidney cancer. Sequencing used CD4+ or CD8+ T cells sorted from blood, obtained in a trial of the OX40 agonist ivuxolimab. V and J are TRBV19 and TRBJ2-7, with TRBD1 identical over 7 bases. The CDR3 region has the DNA TGTGCCAGTAGTAACTTAACAGGGGACTACGAGCAGTACTTC. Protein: CASSNLTGDYEQYF.